What follows are 17 T cell receptor beta chains derived from one specimen sequenced in a study of vaccination and CD4 T cells after COVID-19. An Oncomine TCR Beta short-read assay was used to sequence the DNA from cultured CD4+ T cells. TCRdb ran MiXCR on the PCR reads and lists one entry per CDR3 protein. The data show some 25,000 distinct CDR3 sequences, around 62% seen once. Antigen specificity for these receptors is unknown. As to treatment: roughly 11-day PBMC culture with coronavirus spike peptide pools or control peptides (ViraFEST assay). Sequences were obtained from CD4+ T cells from blood, cultured in vitro. Receptor source: a human donor who had recovered from COVID-19.

This clonotype occurred a few times. This chain joins TRBV15 and TRBJ1-1; 7 bases map to TRBD1. With 3 bases clipped from V and 1 base from J, the junction kept 2 bases outside the gene matches. Germline assignment: CDR1 LNHNV and CDR2 YYDKDF (reference sequence). This CDR3 comprises 14 residues. CDR3 protein: CATSRGQPNTEAFF. DNA for the CDR3: TGTGCCACCAGCAGGGGACAGCCGAACACTGAAGCTTTCTTT. The whole variable domain, filled in from reference TRBV15 and TRBJ1-1, reads DAMVIQNPRYQVTQFGKPVTLSCSQTLNHNVMYWYQQKSSQAPKLLFHYYDKDFNNEADTPDNFQSRRPNTSFCFLDIRSPGLGDTAMYLCATSRGQPNTEAFFGQGTRLTVV.

V is TRBV6-2 or TRBV6-3 and J is TRBJ1-4; unclear D gene. The germline CDR1 and CDR2 sequences are MNHEY and SVGEGT. Trimming stripped 6 bases from V and 10 bases from J, with 15 bases between. The CDR3 contains 13 residues. CDR3 DNA: TGTGCCAGCAGGGGCCGTGACGGAGGAAAACTGTTTTTT. As protein: CASRGRDGGKLFF.

This clonotype was observed a single time. The J gene is TRBJ1-1, the V gene TRBV20-1; the D gene is possibly TRBD1 (5 bases). The germline V gene has CDR1 DFQATT and CDR2 SNEGSKA (reference sequence). This CDR3 spans 11 amino acids. Between the trimmed V and J ends, which lost 8 bases and 3 bases, there was a span of 10 bases. For the CDR3, the DNA is TGCAGTCTGGGGGGGGACACTGAAGCTTTCTTT. Protein: CSLGGDTEAFF.

This chain links TRBV19 with TRBJ1-5, with D possibly being TRBD1 (6 bases). Trimming cost V 5 bases and J 4 bases, with 18 bases left between them. The CDR3 length is 16 residues. Per germline, CDR1 LNHDA and CDR2 SQIVND (reference sequence). The CDR3 is CASSSRPGAVNQPQHF. CDR3 bases: TGTGCCAGTAGTTCGAGACCGGGGGCGGTAAATCAGCCCCAGCATTTT. Full variable domain (outside the CDR3, taken from reference TRBV19 and TRBJ1-5): DGGITQSPKYLFRKEGQNVTLSCEQNLNHDAMYWYRQDPGQGLRLIYYSQIVNDFQKGDIAEGYSVSREKKESFPLTVTSAQKNPTAFYLCASSSRPGAVNQPQHFGDGTRLSIL.

This clonotype was counted between two and nine times. V usage is TRBV20-1 and J usage is TRBJ2-5; 12 bases match TRBD2. This CDR3 region has 16 residues. Looked up from germline, CDR1 is DFQATT and CDR2 is SNEGSKA (reference sequence). The trim removed 7 bases at V and 5 bases at J, leaving 14 bases unmatched. The CDR3: CSVPSRLAGGRETQYF. In nucleotides, the CDR3 is TGCAGTGTCCCGAGTCGGCTAGCGGGAGGGCGGGAGACCCAGTACTTC.

This chain joins TRBV27 and TRBJ1-2, with D unclear. This CDR3 comprises 15 residues. V was shortened by 8 bases and J by 0 bases, with 16 bases between the two germline ends. The germline gives CDR1 MNHEY, CDR2 SMNVEV (reference sequence). CDR3 in amino acids: CASGYASRTNYGYTF. As DNA, the CDR3 is TGTGCCAGCGGGTACGCCTCGAGAACTAACTATGGCTACACCTTC.

This clonotype was found once. This chain connects TRBV6-1 to TRBJ2-1, with 7 bases aligning to TRBD2. CDR3 length equals 14 residues. V shed 8 bases, J shed 1 base, and the junction held 5 bases outside the gene matches. Germline-derived CDR1 and CDR2 are MNHNS and SASEGT. The CDR3 bases are TGTGCCAGCGGTGGCGGGGGTTCCTACAATGAGCAGTTCTTC. This codes for CASGGGGSYNEQFF.

A few counts support this clonotype. The chain carries TRBV20-1 and TRBJ2-2; tentatively, D is TRBD1 (6 bases). Germline assignment: CDR1 DFQATT and CDR2 SNEGSKA (reference sequence). The germline V and J ends were trimmed by 1 base and 7 bases, with 13 bases remaining between them. This CDR3 has 14 amino acids. CDR3 nucleotide sequence: TGCAGTGCTAGAGCAAGTCAGGGGAGCGGGGAGCTGTTTTTT. It translates to CSARASQGSGELFF.

This clonotype was picked up a small number of times. The chain couples TRBV2 to TRBJ2-3; 10 nucleotides agree with TRBD1. Trimming at V came to 8 bases and at J to 3 bases, leaving 11 bases not matched to a gene. CDR1 and CDR2 (germline): SNHLY, FYNNEI. CDR3 length equals 16 residues. CDR3 DNA sequence: TGTGCCAGCTACCGGGACAGGGGATGGGGTACAGATACGCAGTATTTT. Residues: CASYRDRGWGTDTQYF. The whole variable domain, filled in from reference TRBV2 and TRBJ2-3, reads EPEVTQTPSHQVTQMGQEVILRCVPISNHLYFYWYRQILGQKVEFLVSFYNNEISEKSEIFDDQFSVERPDGSNFTLKIRSTKLEDSAMYFCASYRDRGWGTDTQYFGPGTRLTVL.

The chain couples TRBV27 to TRBJ2-7; 11 positions match TRBD2. Trimming at V came to 0 bases and at J to 3 bases, leaving 19 bases not matched to a gene. In germline, CDR1 is MNHEY, CDR2 SMNVEV (reference sequence). The CDR3 has 21 amino acids. CDR3 amino acids: CASSLSLPLSGRAGKRYEQYF. The CDR3 nucleotides are TGTGCCAGCAGTTTATCCCTCCCCCTTAGCGGGAGGGCCGGAAAGCGCTACGAGCAGTACTTC.

The chain carries TRBV6-5 and TRBJ2-3; the D gene is possibly TRBD2 (5 bases). Germline CDR1 is MNHEY and CDR2 is SVGAGI. The CDR3 is 15 amino acids. Deletions cut 4 bases from V and 0 bases from J, with 11 bases between. CDR3 in amino acids: CASSSGLSSTDTQYF. The CDR3 DNA follows: TGTGCCAGCAGTTCCGGACTCTCAAGCACAGATACGCAGTATTTT.

This chain joins TRBV2 and TRBJ1-2; 7 nucleotides align to TRBD1. The CDR3 length is 15 residues. With V trimmed by 6 bases and J by 2 bases, 9 bases remained unmatched. From germline, CDR1 is SNHLY and CDR2 FYNNEI. The CDR3 region is CASSFNRGSNYGYTF. The CDR3 DNA is TGTGCCAGCAGCTTTAACAGGGGATCAAACTATGGCTACACCTTC.

In its sample, this clonotype was seen a few times. The chain carries TRBV30 and TRBJ1-6, with D hard to call. The CDR3 has 14 residues. V was trimmed by 0 bases and J by 5 bases, leaving 8 bases between them. Germline V lookup: CDR1 GTSNPN, CDR2 SVGIG (reference sequence). The CDR3 loop is CAWSVGRHNSPLHF. Written as DNA, the CDR3 is TGTGCCTGGAGTGTAGGACGCCATAATTCACCCCTCCACTTT.

This clonotype was seen more than once but under ten times. This rearrangement joins TRBV6-1 to TRBJ1-2, with D tentatively TRBD1 (6 bases). The CDR3 is made up of 14 amino acids. Trimming cost V 6 bases and J 2 bases, with 13 bases left between them. From germline, CDR1 is MNHNS and CDR2 SASEGT. CDR3 DNA: TGTGCCAGCAGGCTCATCACAGGGAACTATGGCTACACCTTC. It encodes CASRLITGNYGYTF.

This clonotype has only a few counts. The chain links TRBV7-2 to TRBJ1-1, with no clear D. V lost 3 bases and J lost 7, with 18 bases in between. The CDR3 extends over 15 amino acids. The germline V gene has CDR1 SGHTA and CDR2 FQGNSA. The chain's CDR3 is CASSFRTLGGSEAFF. The CDR3 DNA reads TGTGCCAGCAGCTTTCGGACCCTAGGAGGGAGTGAAGCTTTCTTT.

This clonotype was detected only a few times. V is TRBV2 and J is TRBJ1-2, with TRBD1 matching over 7 bases. The CDR3 is made up of 15 amino acids. Germline V CDR1 and CDR2: SNHLY, FYNNEI. Germline trimming cut 6 bases from V and 2 bases from J; bases unmatched to any gene: 9. The CDR3 DNA reads TGTGCCAGCAGCCTCGATGACAGGGCGAACTATGGCTACACCTTC. Amino acid sequence: CASSLDDRANYGYTF.

The V call is TRBV28, the J call TRBJ2-7; the match to TRBD1 covers 9 bases. With V trimmed by 7 bases and J by 6 bases, 13 bases remained unmatched. This CDR3 region has 15 residues. Germline V lookup: CDR1 MDHEN, CDR2 SYDVKM. CDR3 nucleotides: TGTGCCAGCAACACCGGGACAGGGACCCTAGGCGAGCAGTACTTC. Amino acids: CASNTGTGTLGEQYF.